The rows below give T cell receptor beta chains drawn from one sample of a study of T cells after yellow fever vaccination. Each CDR3 protein is one row after TCRdb ran MiXCR on the 5' RACE reads. The sample yields roughly 110,000 distinct CDR3 sequences, approximately 8.4% seen once. Specimen: CD8+ T cells sorted from PBMCs, collected 45 days after the yellow fever booster vaccination. All receptors derive from a man aged 25 to 40 who received the YFV17D yellow fever vaccine. Each CDR3 is given with its conserved first and last residue.

j_call v_call cdr3_aa
TRBJ2-7 TRBV20-1 CSARDPTGPRYEQYF
TRBJ2-7 TRBV27 CASSPIGGQGSMAPDEQYF
TRBJ2-7 TRBV4-3 CASSQDPGSGNEQYF
TRBJ2-4 TRBV6-2/TRBV6-3 CASRSLAGGLAKNIQYF
TRBJ2-1 TRBV20-1 CSARDGGEGQDEQFF
TRBJ2-7 TRBV5-1 CASSFSGAYEQYF
TRBJ2-5 TRBV20-1 CSAPRGTSGGETQYF
TRBJ2-1 TRBV3-1 CASSQVPREQFF
TRBJ2-7 TRBV11-3 CASTSIGELIYEQYF
TRBJ1-1 TRBV5-1 CASSLAQGGYTEAFF
TRBJ2-3 TRBV12-3/TRBV12-4 CASSLVATDTQYF
TRBJ2-7 TRBV20-1 CSASRAGSSYEQYF
TRBJ2-1 TRBV9 CASSGPGSYNEQFF
TRBJ2-7 TRBV20-1 CSARGPGVSYEQYF
TRBJ2-1 TRBV7-2 CASSLGGNSYNEQFF
TRBJ2-3 TRBV7-2 CASSLGASGTGTDTQYF
TRBJ2-7 TRBV30 CAWSEVAGALEQYF
TRBJ1-5 TRBV21-1 CASRIQGCPRYQPQHF
TRBJ2-7 TRBV7-2 CASSIWDRGYEQYF
TRBJ1-4 TRBV12-3/TRBV12-4 CASSLGGQGLLFF
TRBJ2-3 TRBV7-2 CASSLYLSGSTDTQYF
TRBJ2-5 TRBV25-1 CASSGGDLLGTQYF
TRBJ2-1 TRBV7-8 CASSLAGGTYNEQFF
TRBJ2-7 TRBV20-1 CSARVPGWDTSYEQYF
TRBJ1-1 TRBV10-2 CASSGGANPEAFF
TRBJ2-3 TRBV7-2 CASSLEATSTDTQYF
TRBJ2-5 TRBV25-1 CASSELGGGGSPETQYF
TRBJ2-3 TRBV6-1 CASSGTPGLADTQYF
TRBJ2-1 TRBV28 CASNPGQGNEQFF
TRBJ2-7 TRBV7-9 CASSYESPYHYEQYF
TRBJ2-3 TRBV6-1 CASSPWHQTADTQYF
TRBJ2-7 TRBV29-1 CSVRTHYEQYF
TRBJ2-1 TRBV23-1 CASMPDRGCNEQFF
TRBJ2-1 TRBV7-9 CASSLGRLAGPHNEQFF
TRBJ2-5 TRBV5-1 CASSLGSGEETQYF
TRBJ2-5 TRBV25-1 CASSDGLAGPQETQYF
TRBJ2-2 TRBV6-2/TRBV6-3 CASSYSSPTGELFF
TRBJ2-5 TRBV7-9 CASSLVAGGYQETQYF
TRBJ2-7 TRBV6-6 CASSYGGLNEQYF
TRBJ2-3 TRBV4-3 CASSPTGGRPGADTQYF
TRBJ2-5 TRBV24-1 CATSDPTVQETQYF